The present T cell receptor (beta chain) was sequenced within a study of T cell responses to AZD1222 COVID-19 vaccine. This clone was counted only a few times. The germline V gene has CDR1 SGHTS and CDR2 YDEGEE. V was clipped by 0 bases and J by 1 base, with 13 bases between them. The CDR3 has 16 residues. Measured with immunoSEQ multiplex PCR; TCRdb has only the in-frame clones, and not every one. The sample comprises fewer than 130,000 clones, 81% of which are singletons, and around 4.6% rests with the top ten. The source material was peripheral blood, sampled on day 0 of AZD1222 vaccination. The TCR was taken from an adult in good health. The V and J genes are TRBV5-8 and TRBJ1-1, with a possible D match to TRBD1 (6 bases). CDR3 DNA sequence: TGTGCCAGCAGCTTGGCCTTCGGGGGCGGGAACACTGAAGCTTTCTTT. It yields the protein CASSLAFGGGNTEAFF. Variable domain in full (rest from reference TRBV5-8 and TRBJ1-1): EAGVTQSPTHLIKTRGQQATLRCSPISGHTSVYWYQQALGLGLQFLLWYDEGEERNRGNFPPRFSGRQFPNYSSELNVNALELEDSALYLCASSLAFGGGNTEAFFGQGTRLTVV.